This T cell receptor (beta chain) was sequenced for a study of T cells in Graves' hyperthyroidism and ophthalmopathy. The table lists this clonotype with many counts. RNA transcripts were the template for amplifying TCR beta CDR3 regions. HTBI primers drove first-round RT-PCR of the TCR CDR3. A single record per CDR3 protein comes from TCRdb applying MiXCR to the multiplex PCR reads. The sample records about 380,000 distinct CDR3 sequences, approximately 18% being singletons. Sequencing was carried out using blood. This clonotype was sampled from a man aged 18 to 35 with Graves' ophthalmopathy.

This chain's CDR3 is CAISGDRPPYEQYF. CDR3 bases: TGTGCCATCAGTGGCGACCGACCGCCCTACGAGCAGTACTTC. The gene calls are TRBV10-3 and TRBJ2-7; D gene ambiguous. The CDR3 spans 14 residues. Germline V gives CDR1 ENHRY, CDR2 SYGVKD. Trimming shortened V by 4 bases and J by 2 bases, and 12 bases separated the two germline ends.